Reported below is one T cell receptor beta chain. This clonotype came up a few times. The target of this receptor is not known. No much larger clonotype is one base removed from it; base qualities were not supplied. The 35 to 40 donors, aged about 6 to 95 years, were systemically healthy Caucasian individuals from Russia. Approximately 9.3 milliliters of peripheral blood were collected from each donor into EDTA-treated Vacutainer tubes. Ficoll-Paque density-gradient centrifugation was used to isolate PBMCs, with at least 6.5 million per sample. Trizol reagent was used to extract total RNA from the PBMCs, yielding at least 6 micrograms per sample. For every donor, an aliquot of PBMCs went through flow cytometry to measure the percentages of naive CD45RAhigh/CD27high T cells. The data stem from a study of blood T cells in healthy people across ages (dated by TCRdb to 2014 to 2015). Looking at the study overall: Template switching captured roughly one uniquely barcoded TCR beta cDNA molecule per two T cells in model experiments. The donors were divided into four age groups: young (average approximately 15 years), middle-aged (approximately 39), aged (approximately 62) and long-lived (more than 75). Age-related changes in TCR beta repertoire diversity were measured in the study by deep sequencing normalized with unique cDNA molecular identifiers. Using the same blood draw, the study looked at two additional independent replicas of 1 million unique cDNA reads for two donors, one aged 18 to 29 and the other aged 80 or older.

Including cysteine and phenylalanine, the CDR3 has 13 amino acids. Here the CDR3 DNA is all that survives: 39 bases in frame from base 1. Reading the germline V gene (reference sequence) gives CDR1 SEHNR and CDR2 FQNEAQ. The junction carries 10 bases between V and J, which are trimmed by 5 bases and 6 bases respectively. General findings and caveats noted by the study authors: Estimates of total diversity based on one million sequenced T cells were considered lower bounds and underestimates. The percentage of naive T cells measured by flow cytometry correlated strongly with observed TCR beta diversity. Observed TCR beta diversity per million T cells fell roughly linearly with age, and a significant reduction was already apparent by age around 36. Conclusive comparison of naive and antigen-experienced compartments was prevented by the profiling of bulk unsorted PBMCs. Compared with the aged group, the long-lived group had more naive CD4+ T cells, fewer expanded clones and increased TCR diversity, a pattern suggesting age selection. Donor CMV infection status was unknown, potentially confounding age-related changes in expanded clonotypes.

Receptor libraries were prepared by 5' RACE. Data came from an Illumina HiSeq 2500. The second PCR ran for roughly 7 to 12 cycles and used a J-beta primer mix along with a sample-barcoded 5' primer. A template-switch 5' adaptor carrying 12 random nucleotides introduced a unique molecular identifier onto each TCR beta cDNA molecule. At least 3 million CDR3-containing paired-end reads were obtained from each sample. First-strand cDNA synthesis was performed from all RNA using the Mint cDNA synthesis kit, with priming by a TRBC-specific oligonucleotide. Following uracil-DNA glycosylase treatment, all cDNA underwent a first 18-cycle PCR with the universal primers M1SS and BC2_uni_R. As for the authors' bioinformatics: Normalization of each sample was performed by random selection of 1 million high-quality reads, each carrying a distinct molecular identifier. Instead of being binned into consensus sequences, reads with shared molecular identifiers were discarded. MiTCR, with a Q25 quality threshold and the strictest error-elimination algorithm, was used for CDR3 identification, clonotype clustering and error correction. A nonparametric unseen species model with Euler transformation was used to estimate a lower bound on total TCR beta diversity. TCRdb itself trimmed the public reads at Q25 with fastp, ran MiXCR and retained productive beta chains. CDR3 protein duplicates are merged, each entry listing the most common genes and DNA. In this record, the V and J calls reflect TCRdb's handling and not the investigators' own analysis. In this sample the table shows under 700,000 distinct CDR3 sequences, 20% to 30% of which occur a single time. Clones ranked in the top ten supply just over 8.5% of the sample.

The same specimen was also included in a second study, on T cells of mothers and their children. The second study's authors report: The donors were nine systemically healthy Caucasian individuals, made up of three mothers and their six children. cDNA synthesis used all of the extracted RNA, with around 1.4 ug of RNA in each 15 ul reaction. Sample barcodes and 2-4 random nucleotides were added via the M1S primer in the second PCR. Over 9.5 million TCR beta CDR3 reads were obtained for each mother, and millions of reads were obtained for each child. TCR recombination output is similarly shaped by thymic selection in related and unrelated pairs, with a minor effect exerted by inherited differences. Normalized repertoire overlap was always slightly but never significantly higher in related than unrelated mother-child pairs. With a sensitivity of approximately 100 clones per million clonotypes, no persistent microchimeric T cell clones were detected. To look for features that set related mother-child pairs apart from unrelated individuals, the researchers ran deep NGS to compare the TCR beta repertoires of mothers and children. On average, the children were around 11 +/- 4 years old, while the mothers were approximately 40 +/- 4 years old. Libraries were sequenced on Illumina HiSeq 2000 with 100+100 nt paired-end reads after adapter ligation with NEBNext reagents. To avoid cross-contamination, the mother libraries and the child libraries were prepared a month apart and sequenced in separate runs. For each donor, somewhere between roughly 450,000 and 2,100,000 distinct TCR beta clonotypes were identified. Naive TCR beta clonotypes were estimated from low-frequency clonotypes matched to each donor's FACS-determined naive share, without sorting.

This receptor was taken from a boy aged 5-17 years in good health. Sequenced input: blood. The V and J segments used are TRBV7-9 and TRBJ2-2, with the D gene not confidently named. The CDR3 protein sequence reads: CASSAHPSGELFF. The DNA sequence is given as TGTGCCAGCAGCGCACACCCGTCCGGGGAGCTGTTTTTT.